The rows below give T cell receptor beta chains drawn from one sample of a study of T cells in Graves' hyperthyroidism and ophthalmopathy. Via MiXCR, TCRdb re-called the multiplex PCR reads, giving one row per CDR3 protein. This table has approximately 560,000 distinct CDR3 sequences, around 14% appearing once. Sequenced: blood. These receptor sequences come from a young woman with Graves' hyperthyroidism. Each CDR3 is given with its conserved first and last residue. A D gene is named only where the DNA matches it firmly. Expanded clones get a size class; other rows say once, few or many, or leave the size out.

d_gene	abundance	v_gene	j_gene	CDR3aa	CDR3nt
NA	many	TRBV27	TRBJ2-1	CASGGNEQFF	TGTGCCAGCGGAGGTAATGAGCAGTTCTTC
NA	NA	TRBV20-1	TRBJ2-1	CSARPRWNEQFF	TGCAGTGCCCGGCCCCGGTGGAATGAGCAGTTCTTC
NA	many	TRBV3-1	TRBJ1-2	CASSQPGVYGYTF	TGTGCCAGCAGCCAGCCCGGAGTCTATGGCTACACCTTC
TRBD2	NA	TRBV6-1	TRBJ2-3	CASSELGGSPGTDTQYF	TGTGCCAGCAGCGAACTTGGCGGGAGCCCCGGAACAGATACGCAGTATTTT
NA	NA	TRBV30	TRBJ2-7	CAWTDSGDEQYF	TGTGCCTGGACAGACAGTGGGGACGAGCAGTACTTC
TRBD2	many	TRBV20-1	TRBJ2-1	CSASKVVTSGRDEQFF	TGCAGTGCTAGCAAAGTGGTGACTAGCGGGAGAGACGAGCAGTTCTTC
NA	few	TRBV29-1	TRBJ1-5	CSVGEGPQPQHF	TGCAGCGTCGGGGAGGGACCTCAGCCCCAGCATTTT
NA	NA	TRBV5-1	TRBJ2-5	CASSLDTSSQETQYF	TGCGCCAGCAGCTTGGATACTAGCAGCCAAGAGACCCAGTACTTC
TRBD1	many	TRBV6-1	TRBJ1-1	CASRNNGWDRRLSTEAFF	TGTGCCAGCAGAAACAACGGATGGGACAGGAGGTTAAGTACTGAAGCTTTCTTT
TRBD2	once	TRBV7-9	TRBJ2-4	CASSWTSGKVNIQYF	TGTGCCAGCAGCTGGACTAGCGGGAAGGTAAACATTCAGTACTTC
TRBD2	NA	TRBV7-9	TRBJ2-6	CASSPRLAGGEQSGANVLTF	TGTGCCAGCAGCCCGCGACTAGCGGGAGGTGAACAGTCTGGGGCCAACGTCCTGACTTTC
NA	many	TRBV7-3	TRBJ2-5	CASSLRAGERETQYF	TGTGCCAGCAGCTTAAGGGCAGGGGAGAGGGAGACCCAGTACTTC
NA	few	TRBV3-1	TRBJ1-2	CASSQDGGREEDYTF	TGTGCCAGCAGCCAAGATGGAGGGAGAGAGGAAGACTACACCTTC
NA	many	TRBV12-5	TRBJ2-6	CASGEWVSGANVLTF	TGTGCTAGCGGGGAGTGGGTCTCTGGGGCCAACGTCCTGACTTTC
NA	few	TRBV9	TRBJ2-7	CASSTRDNPYEQYF	TGTGCCAGCAGCACTAGGGACAACCCCTACGAGCAGTACTTC
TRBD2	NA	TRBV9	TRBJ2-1	CASSVEVGRDEQFF	TGTGCCAGCAGCGTAGAGGTGGGGAGGGATGAGCAGTTCTTC
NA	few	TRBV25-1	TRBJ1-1	CASSASTGSTEAFF	TGTGCCAGCAGTGCCTCCACAGGGAGCACTGAAGCTTTCTTT
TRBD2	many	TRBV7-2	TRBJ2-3	CASSLEAGGYTDTQYF	TGTGCCAGCAGCTTAGAAGCGGGAGGGTACACAGATACGCAGTATTTT
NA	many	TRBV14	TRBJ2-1	CASSYTVGQEQFF	TGTGCCAGCAGCTACACGGTAGGGCAGGAGCAGTTCTTC
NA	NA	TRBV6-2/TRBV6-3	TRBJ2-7	CASSGIGLVNEQYF	TGTGCCAGCAGTGGAATTGGGCTAGTAAACGAGCAGTACTTC
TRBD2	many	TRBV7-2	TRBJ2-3	CASSLMASGITDTQYF	TGTGCCAGCAGCTTAATGGCTAGCGGGATAACAGATACGCAGTATTTT
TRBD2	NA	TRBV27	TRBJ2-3	CASRGLAGGSRTQYF	TGTGCCAGCCGGGGACTAGCGGGAGGGAGCCGTACGCAGTATTTT
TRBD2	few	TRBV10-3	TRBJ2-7	CATTGGEPYEQYF	TGTGCCACCACGGGGGGAGAGCCCTACGAGCAGTACTTC
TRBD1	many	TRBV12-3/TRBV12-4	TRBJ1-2	CASSGLTDRANYGYTF	TGTGCCAGCAGCGGACTGACGGACAGGGCTAACTATGGCTACACCTTC
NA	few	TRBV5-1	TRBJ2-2	CASSQTNGATGELFF	TGCGCCAGCAGCCAGACTAATGGGGCGACCGGGGAGCTGTTTTTT
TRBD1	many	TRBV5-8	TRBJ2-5	CASSLTGQFQETQYF	TGTGCCAGCAGCTTGACGGGACAGTTCCAGGAGACCCAGTACTTC
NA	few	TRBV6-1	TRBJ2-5	CASSDLPGGGLGVTQYF	TGTGCCAGCAGTGACCTCCCTGGGGGGGGCTTAGGGGTGACCCAGTACTTC
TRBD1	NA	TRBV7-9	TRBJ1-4	CASSYGQGVIRKLFF	TGTGCCAGCAGCTATGGACAGGGGGTTATCCGGAAACTGTTTTTT
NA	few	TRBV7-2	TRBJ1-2	CASSPRDRNYGYTF	TGTGCCAGCAGCCCTAGGGACCGCAACTATGGCTACACCTTC
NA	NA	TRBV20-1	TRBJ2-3	CSARDHVTQTPDTQYF	TGCAGTGCTAGAGATCACGTGACGCAAACCCCAGATACGCAGTATTTT
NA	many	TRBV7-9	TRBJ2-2	CASTTGTVQEELFF	TGTGCCAGCACCACTGGGACGGTCCAGGAGGAGCTGTTTTTT
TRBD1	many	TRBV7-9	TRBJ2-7	CASSLTRGTGGRSYEQYF	TGTGCCAGCAGCTTAACCCGCGGGACAGGGGGACGCTCCTACGAGCAGTACTTC
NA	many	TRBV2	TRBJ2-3	CASSAASENTDTQYF	TGTGCCAGCAGTGCGGCTAGCGAAAACACAGATACGCAGTATTTT
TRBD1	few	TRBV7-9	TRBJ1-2	CASSLALTGSYGYTF	TGTGCCAGCAGCTTAGCCTTGACAGGGAGCTATGGCTACACCTTC
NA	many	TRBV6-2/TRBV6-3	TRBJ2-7	CASAGFAAGRGSYEQYF	TGTGCCAGCGCTGGATTCGCCGCGGGGCGGGGCTCCTACGAGCAGTACTTC
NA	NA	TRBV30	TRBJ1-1	CAWSSLEGMNTEAFF	TGTGCCTGGAGCTCTCTTGAGGGGATGAACACTGAAGCTTTCTTT
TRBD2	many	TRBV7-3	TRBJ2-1	CASSLAGGEASYNEQFF	TGTGCCAGCAGCTTAGCGGGAGGGGAGGCCTCCTACAATGAGCAGTTCTTC
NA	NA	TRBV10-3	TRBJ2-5	CATSRLSPSSQETQYF	TGTGCCACCAGCCGTCTGTCCCCCAGCTCTCAAGAGACCCAGTACTTC
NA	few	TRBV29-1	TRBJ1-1	CSTLVSRTEAFF	TGCAGCACCCTGGTATCTCGCACTGAAGCTTTCTTT
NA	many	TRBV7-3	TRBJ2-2	CASSLTSGERTGELFF	TGTGCCAGCAGCTTAACTTCAGGGGAGCGCACCGGGGAGCTGTTTTTT
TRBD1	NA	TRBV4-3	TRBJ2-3	CASSQDPPGQGALSFHTQYF	TGCGCCAGCAGCCAAGACCCCCCCGGACAGGGGGCTCTGTCTTTTCATACGCAGTATTTT
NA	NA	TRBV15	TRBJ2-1	CATSRDLTAYNEQFF	TGTGCCACCAGCAGAGATCTCACAGCCTACAATGAGCAGTTCTTC
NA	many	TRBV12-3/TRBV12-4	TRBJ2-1	CASRVASRNEQFF	TGTGCCAGCAGAGTCGCTAGCCGCAATGAGCAGTTCTTC
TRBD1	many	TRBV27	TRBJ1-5	CASSPVQGAMNQPQHF	TGTGCCAGCAGTCCAGTACAGGGGGCCATGAATCAGCCCCAGCATTTT
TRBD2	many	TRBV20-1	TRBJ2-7	CSARGLAGGPYEQYF	TGCAGTGCTAGGGGACTAGCGGGAGGGCCCTACGAGCAGTACTTC
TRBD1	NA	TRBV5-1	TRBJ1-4	CASRGQGREKLFF	TGCGCCAGCAGGGGACAGGGGAGGGAAAAACTGTTTTTT
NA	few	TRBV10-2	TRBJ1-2	CASSEREIYGYTF	TGCGCCAGCAGTGAACGAGAGATCTATGGCTACACCTTC
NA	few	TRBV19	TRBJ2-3	CASSPGGVSTDTQYF	TGTGCCAGTAGTCCGGGGGGCGTGAGCACAGATACGCAGTATTTT
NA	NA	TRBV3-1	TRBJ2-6	CASSQGANVLTF	TGTGCCAGCAGCCAAGGGGCCAACGTCCTGACTTTC
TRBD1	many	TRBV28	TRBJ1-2	CASSATGSGMGGYTF	TGTGCCAGCAGCGCGACAGGGTCGGGAATGGGAGGCTACACCTTC
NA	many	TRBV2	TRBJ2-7	CASIYRGGSYEQYF	TGTGCCAGCATTTACAGGGGGGGATCCTACGAGCAGTACTTC
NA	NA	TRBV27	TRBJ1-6	CASSLWRDSPLHF	TGTGCCAGCAGTTTATGGCGGGATTCACCCCTCCACTTT
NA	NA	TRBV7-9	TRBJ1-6	CASSFLPIVGGSYNSPLHF	TGTGCCAGCAGCTTCCTACCCATTGTGGGGGGCTCCTATAATTCACCCCTCCACTTT
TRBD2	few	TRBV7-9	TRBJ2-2	CASISGANGELFF	TGTGCCAGCATTAGCGGGGCGAACGGGGAGCTGTTTTTT